Below, one TCR beta chain is given with its context. In germline, CDR1 is SQVTM, CDR2 ANQGSEA. The CDR3 extends over 15 amino acids. V was shortened by 1 base and J by 8 bases, with 17 bases between the two germline ends. The data were obtained in a study of Tregs in tolerant kidney transplant recipients. TCRdb's copy holds only in-frame clones and misses some; the assay was immunoSEQ multiplex PCR. The sample holds about 46,000 clones, less than 95% seen once. The genes are TRBV29-1 and TRBJ1-4; weak D call: TRBD1 (5 bases). Sequenced sample: Tregs from blood. This TCR was sampled from a human donor in good health. The CDR3 loop reads CSVEVLGGGGEKLFF. DNA of the CDR3: TGCAGCGTTGAAGTCCTTGGCGGGGGAGGCGAAAAACTGTTTTTT.